The 13 T cell receptor beta chains reported below all come from one sample, sequenced in a study of molecular identifiers for immune sequencing clone quantification (dated by TCRdb to 2017 to 2018). The method was PCR. Sequencing used an Illumina HiSeq 4000. TCRdb redid the processing of the public reads, applying fastp at Q25 and MiXCR, and retained in-frame beta chains. Each CDR3 protein appears once, grouped with its most common genes and DNA. The sample records 490,000 or so distinct CDR3 sequences, about 22% of which are singletons. 0.7% to 1% of the sample belongs to the ten largest clones. Specimen: naive CD8+ T cells from blood, with Jurkat cell RNA spiked in. The sample's cell subset or site label, decoded: FACS-sorted CD8+CD4-CCR7+CD45RA+ naive T cells. These receptors all come from a human donor in good health. Some libraries in this study had Jurkat cell RNA spiked in.

The chain uses TRBV7-9 and TRBJ2-1; unclear D gene. The CDR3 has 17 residues. Trimming removed 1 base at V and 0 bases at J, with 13 bases between. CDR1 is SEHNR and CDR2 is FQNEAQ in the germline V gene (reference sequence). The CDR3 region is CASSLVPGAYSYNEQFF. The CDR3 DNA reads as TGTGCCAGCAGCTTAGTACCTGGCGCCTACTCCTACAATGAGCAGTTCTTC.

There are a few counts of this clonotype. V is TRBV27 and J is TRBJ2-7; no clear D gene. The CDR3 totals 16 residues. The germline CDR1 and CDR2 sequences are MNHEY and SMNVEV (reference sequence). V was cut by 2 bases and J by 2 bases, with 16 bases left in between. The CDR3 sequence: CASSLTYLSPPYEQYF. The CDR3 DNA is TGTGCCAGCAGTTTAACCTACCTTAGCCCTCCCTACGAGCAGTACTTC.

The rearrangement joins TRBV4-1 to TRBJ2-1; 8 nucleotides agree with TRBD1. The CDR3 sequence is 14 residues long. Germline CDR1 reads MGHRA; CDR2 reads YSYEKL. V lost 1 base and J lost 10; bases outside the gene matches: 6. In DNA form, the CDR3 reads TGCGCCAGCAGCCAAGTTGCAGGGGACAGGGAGCAGTTCTTC. This encodes CASSQVAGDREQFF.

This clonotype was observed a few times. The chain combines TRBV6-5 with TRBJ1-1; TRBD1 is a possible D gene (5 bases). V was trimmed by 6 bases and J by 4 bases, leaving 15 bases between them. Germline V lookup: CDR1 MNHEY, CDR2 SVGAGI. This CDR3 region has 14 residues. CDR3 sequence (DNA): TGTGCCAGCAGCAACCCCCGGGGGGGCACTGAAGCTTTCTTT. Amino acid sequence: CASSNPRGGTEAFF.

CDR3 DNA: TGTGCCATCAAGGGGGGGGCCGGCACTGAAGCTTTCTTT. It specifies CAIKGGAGTEAFF. The chain links TRBV10-3 to TRBJ1-1, with D possibly being TRBD1 (6 bases). This CDR3 region has 13 residues. Germline loops: CDR1 ENHRY, CDR2 SYGVKD. The germline V and J ends were trimmed by 7 bases and 4 bases, with 13 bases remaining between them.

This clonotype was observed many times. This chain connects TRBV6-2 or TRBV6-3 to TRBJ1-1; tentative D call: TRBD1 (5 bases). CDR3 length equals 12 residues. The germline V gene has CDR1 MNHEY and CDR2 SVGEGT. V lost 8 bases, J lost 3 bases, and 10 bases lay in between. The CDR3 DNA is TGTGCCAGCGGTGACAGTTACACTGAAGCTTTCTTT. Residues: CASGDSYTEAFF.

In this sample, this clonotype turned up many times. The V and J genes are TRBV12-3 or TRBV12-4 and TRBJ2-5; D is perhaps TRBD1 or TRBD2 (6 bases each). Trimming took 6 bases from V and 0 from J, leaving 11 bases between them. There are 14 residues in the CDR3. Written as DNA, the CDR3 is TGTGCCAGCAGCCCGGGGGCCAACCAAGAGACCCAGTACTTC. Translation gives CASSPGANQETQYF.

The CDR3 here is CSATAPRGVGEETQYF. DNA for the CDR3: TGCAGTGCTACGGCCCCCAGGGGCGTAGGGGAAGAGACCCAGTACTTC. The chain employs TRBV20-1 and TRBJ2-5; D may be TRBD1 (6 bases). V gave up 4 bases and J gave up 3 bases, with 21 bases separating them. The germline CDR1 and CDR2 sequences are DFQATT and SNEGSKA (reference sequence). The CDR3 spans 16 residues.

This chain links TRBV6-2 or TRBV6-3 with TRBJ2-7; 11 bases align to TRBD2. Germline values: CDR1 MNHEY, CDR2 SVGEGT. V shed 4 bases and J 7 bases; nucleotides not matched to a gene: 9. The length of the CDR3 is 15 residues. The CDR3 sequence: CASSSPLAGVKEQYF. CDR3 coding DNA: TGTGCCAGCAGTTCCCCACTAGCGGGAGTTAAAGAGCAGTACTTC.

This chain links TRBV12-3 or TRBV12-4 with TRBJ1-1, with a possible D match to TRBD1 (6 bases). Trimming removed 3 bases from V and 0 bases from J, with 17 bases in between. CDR3 size: 17 residues. The CDR3 sequence is CASSFRLQGPMNTEAFF. CDR3 in DNA: TGTGCCAGCAGTTTTCGTCTACAGGGACCCATGAACACTGAAGCTTTCTTT.

This clonotype was detected many times. J is TRBJ2-3 and V is TRBV3-1; D not resolved. Germline CDR1 and CDR2: LGHDT and YNNKEL (reference sequence). The CDR3 loop spans 15 amino acids. The V end lost 3 bases, the J end lost 1 base, and 11 bases lay between the germline ends. CDR3 protein: CASSHPQSGTDTQYF. The CDR3 coding sequence is TGTGCCAGCAGCCACCCCCAGAGCGGCACAGATACGCAGTATTTT.

The sample holds a few counts of this clonotype. The chain links TRBV10-2 to TRBJ2-2, with 7 bases fitting TRBD2. Germline values: CDR1 WSHSY, CDR2 SAAADI. The CDR3 is 18 amino acids. Germline trimming cut 1 base from V and 6 bases from J; bases unmatched to any gene: 14. CDR3 coding DNA: TGCGCCAGCAGTGAGTGGGGGGGATGGCAGGTCATGGCCGGGGAGCTGTTTTTT. It yields the protein CASSEWGGWQVMAGELFF.

This clonotype was counted between two and nine times. This chain connects TRBV5-6 to TRBJ2-1; D call uncertain. CDR1 is SGHDT and CDR2 is YYEEEE in the germline V gene. V lost 3 bases, J lost 7 bases, and 14 bases lay in between. The CDR3 totals 14 residues. The CDR3 here is CASSSGLPYNEQFF. In nucleotides, the CDR3 is TGTGCCAGCAGCTCTGGCCTACCGTATAATGAGCAGTTCTTC.